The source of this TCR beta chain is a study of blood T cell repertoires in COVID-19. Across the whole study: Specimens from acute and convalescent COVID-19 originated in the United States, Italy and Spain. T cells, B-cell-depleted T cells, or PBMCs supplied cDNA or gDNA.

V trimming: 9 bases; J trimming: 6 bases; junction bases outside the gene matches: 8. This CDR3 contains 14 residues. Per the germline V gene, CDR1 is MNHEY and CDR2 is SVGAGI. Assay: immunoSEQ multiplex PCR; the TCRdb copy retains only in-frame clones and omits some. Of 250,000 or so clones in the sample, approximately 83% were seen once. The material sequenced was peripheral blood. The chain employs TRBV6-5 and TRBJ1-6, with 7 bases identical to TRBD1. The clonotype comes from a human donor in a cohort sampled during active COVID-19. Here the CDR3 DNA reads TGTGCCAGTCTGGACAGGAACATTAATTCACCCCTCCACTTT. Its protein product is CASLDRNINSPLHF.